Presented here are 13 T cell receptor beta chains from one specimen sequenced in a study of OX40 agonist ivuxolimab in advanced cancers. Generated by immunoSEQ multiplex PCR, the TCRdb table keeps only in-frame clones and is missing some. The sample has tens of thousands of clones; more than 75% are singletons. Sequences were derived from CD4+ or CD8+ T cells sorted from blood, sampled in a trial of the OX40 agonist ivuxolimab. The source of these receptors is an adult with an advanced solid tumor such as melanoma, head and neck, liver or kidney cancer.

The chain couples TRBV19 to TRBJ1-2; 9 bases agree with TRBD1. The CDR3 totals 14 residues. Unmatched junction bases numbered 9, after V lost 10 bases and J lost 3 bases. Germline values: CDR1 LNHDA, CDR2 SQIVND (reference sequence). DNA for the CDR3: TGTGCCACCACGCCGGGGACAGGGCACTATGGCTACACCTTC. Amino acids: CATTPGTGHYGYTF.

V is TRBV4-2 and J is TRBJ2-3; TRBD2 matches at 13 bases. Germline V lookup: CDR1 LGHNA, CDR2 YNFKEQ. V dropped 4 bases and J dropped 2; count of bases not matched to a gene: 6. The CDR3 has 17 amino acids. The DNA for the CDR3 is TGTGCCAGCAGCCCTAGACTAGCGGGGGGCTACACAGATACGCAGTATTTT. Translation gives CASSPRLAGGYTDTQYF.

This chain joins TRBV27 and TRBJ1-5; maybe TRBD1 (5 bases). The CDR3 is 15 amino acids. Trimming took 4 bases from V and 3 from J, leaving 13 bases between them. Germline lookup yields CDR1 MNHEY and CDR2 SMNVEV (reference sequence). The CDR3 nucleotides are TGTGCCAGCAGTTCGCCCGACAGTTACAATCAGCCCCAGCATTTT. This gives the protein CASSSPDSYNQPQHF.

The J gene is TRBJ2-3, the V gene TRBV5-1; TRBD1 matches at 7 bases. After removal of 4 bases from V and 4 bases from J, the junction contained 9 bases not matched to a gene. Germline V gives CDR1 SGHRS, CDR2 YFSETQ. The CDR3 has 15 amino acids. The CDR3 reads CASSIGTVGADTQYF. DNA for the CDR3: TGCGCCAGCAGCATCGGGACAGTTGGGGCAGATACGCAGTATTTT.

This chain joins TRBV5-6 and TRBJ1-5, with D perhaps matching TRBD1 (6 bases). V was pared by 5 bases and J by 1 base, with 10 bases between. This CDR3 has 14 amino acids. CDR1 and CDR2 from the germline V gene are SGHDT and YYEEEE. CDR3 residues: CASSIGQSNQPQHF. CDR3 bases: TGTGCCAGCAGTATAGGACAGAGCAATCAGCCCCAGCATTTT.

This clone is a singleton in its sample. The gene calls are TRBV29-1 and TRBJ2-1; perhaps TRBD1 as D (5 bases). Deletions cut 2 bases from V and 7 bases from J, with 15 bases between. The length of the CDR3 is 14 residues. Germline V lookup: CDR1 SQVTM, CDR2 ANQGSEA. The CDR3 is CSVEFGSGSNEQFF. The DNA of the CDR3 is TGCAGCGTTGAATTCGGGTCAGGGTCGAATGAGCAGTTCTTC.

DNA of the CDR3: TGTGCCAGCACCAAATTTGGGGGCATGGGGGCTGAAGCTTTCTTT. It codes for CASTKFGGMGAEAFF. The J gene is TRBJ1-1, the V gene TRBV6-6, with TRBD1 as a possible D gene (6 bases). The CDR3 has 15 amino acids. Germline V CDR1 and CDR2: MNHNY, SVGAGI (reference sequence). Trimming left V 7 bases short and J 6 bases short, with 21 bases between.

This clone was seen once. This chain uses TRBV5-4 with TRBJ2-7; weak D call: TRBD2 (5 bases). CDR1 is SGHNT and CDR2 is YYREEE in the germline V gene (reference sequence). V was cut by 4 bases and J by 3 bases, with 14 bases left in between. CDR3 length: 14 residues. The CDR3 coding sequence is TGTGCCAGCAGCCCGCAATCCGGGGTCTACGAGCAGTACTTC. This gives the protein CASSPQSGVYEQYF.

The CDR3 DNA sequence: TGCGCCAGCAGCGTTGGTCCTGCCGCAGATGAAAAACTGTTTTTT. This gives the protein CASSVGPAADEKLFF. The V call is TRBV5-1, the J call TRBJ1-4; D is undetermined. V was pared by 4 bases and J by 6 bases, with 16 bases between. Germline V lookup: CDR1 SGHRS, CDR2 YFSETQ. This CDR3 has 15 residues. The full variable domain, completed using reference TRBV5-1 and TRBJ1-4, is KAGVTQTPRYLIKTRGQQVTLSCSPISGHRSVSWYQQTPGQGLQFLFEYFSETQRNKGNFPGRFSGRQFSNSRSEMNVSTLELGDSALYLCASSVGPAADEKLFFGSGTQLSVL.

The chain's CDR3 is CASSRGPNTEAFF. The CDR3 nucleotides are TGTGCCAGCAGCAGAGGCCCGAACACTGAAGCTTTCTTT. The genes are TRBV7-3 and TRBJ1-1, with no clear D. Trimming removed 5 bases from V and 1 base from J, with 8 bases in between. Germline V CDR1 and CDR2: SGHTA, FQGTGA. This CDR3 region has 13 residues.

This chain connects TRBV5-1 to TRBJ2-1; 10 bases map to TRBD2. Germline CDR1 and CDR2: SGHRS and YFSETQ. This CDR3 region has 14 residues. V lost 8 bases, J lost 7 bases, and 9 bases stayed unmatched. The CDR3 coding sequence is TGCGCCAGTACCTCTAGCGGGGGACGGAATGAGCAGTTCTTC. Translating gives CASTSSGGRNEQFF.

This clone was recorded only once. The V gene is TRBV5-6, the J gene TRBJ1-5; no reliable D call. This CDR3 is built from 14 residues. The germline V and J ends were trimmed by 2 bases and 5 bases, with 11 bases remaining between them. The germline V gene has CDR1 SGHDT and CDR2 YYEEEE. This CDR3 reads CASSLREFHQPQHF. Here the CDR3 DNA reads TGTGCCAGCAGCTTACGGGAATTTCATCAGCCCCAGCATTTT.

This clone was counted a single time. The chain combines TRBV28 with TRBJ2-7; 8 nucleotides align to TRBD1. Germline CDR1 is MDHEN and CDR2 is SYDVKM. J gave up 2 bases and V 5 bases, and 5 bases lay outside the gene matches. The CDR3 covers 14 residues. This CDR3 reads CASSLGQAPYEQYF. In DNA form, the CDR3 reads TGTGCCAGCAGTCTGGGACAGGCGCCCTACGAGCAGTACTTC.